This T cell receptor beta chain was observed in a study of shared clonotypes between healthy human individuals. The study's findings and limits: With few donors, the genetic and exposure-history diversity represented was limited. Rarefaction exposed incomplete sorted-subset sequencing despite large depth.

Naive CD8 isolation took CD45RO-negative cells positively selected for CCR7 and excluded terminally differentiated effector memory CD45RA+ cells. In regard to this clone: Its target is unknown.

Germline values: CDR1 MDHEN, CDR2 SYDVKM. V lost 2 bases and J 3 bases, leaving 9 bases between the germline ends. The CDR3 totals 14 residues. Deep-level running was used for the assay. When replicate PCRs were run on sorted subsets, they used 200 ng DNA, tens of thousands of T cell genomes. The table came from immunoSEQ multiplex PCR; TCRdb's copy has only in-frame clones and leaves some out. The sample has hundreds of thousands of clones, 90% to 97% seen once. The receptor comes from a woman aged 25 to 39 in good health. The specimen was naive CD8+ T cells sorted from blood. The V and J genes are TRBV28 and TRBJ2-3, with unresolved D. The DNA of the CDR3 is TGTGCCAGCAGTTTAAATGCCTTAACAGATACGCAGTATTTT. Translation: CASSLNALTDTQYF.